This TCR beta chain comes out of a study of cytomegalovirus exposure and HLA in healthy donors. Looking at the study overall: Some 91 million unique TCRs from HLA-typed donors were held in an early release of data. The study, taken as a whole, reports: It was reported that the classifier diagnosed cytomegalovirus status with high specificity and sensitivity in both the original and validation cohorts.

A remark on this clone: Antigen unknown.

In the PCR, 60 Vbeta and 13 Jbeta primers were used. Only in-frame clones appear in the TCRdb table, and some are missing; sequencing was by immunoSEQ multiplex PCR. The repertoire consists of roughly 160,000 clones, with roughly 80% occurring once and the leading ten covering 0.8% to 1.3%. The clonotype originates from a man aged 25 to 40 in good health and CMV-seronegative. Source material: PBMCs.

The CDR3 DNA is TGTGCCAGCAGCTTCCCCCGGGGTCTTAATTCACCCCTCCACTTT. It specifies CASSFPRGLNSPLHF. This sequence joins TRBV7-9 and TRBJ1-6; D gene unclear. Trimming removed 3 bases from V and 6 bases from J, with 12 bases in between. This CDR3 has 15 amino acids. Germline values: CDR1 SEHNR, CDR2 FQNEAQ (reference sequence).